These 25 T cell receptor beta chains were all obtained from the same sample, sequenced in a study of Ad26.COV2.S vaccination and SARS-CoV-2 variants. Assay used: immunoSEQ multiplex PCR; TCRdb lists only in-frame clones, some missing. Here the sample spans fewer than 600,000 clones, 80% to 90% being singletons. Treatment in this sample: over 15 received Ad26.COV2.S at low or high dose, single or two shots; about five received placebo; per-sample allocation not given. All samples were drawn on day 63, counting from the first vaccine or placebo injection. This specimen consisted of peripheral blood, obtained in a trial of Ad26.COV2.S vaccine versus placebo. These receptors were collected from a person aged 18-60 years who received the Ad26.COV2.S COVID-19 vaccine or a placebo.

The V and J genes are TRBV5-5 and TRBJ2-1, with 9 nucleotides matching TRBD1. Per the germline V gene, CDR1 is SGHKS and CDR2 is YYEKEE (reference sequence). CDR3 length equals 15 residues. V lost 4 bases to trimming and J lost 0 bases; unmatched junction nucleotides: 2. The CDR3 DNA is TGTGCCAGCAGCCAGGGACAGGGCTCCTACAATGAGCAGTTCTTC. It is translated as CASSQGQGSYNEQFF.

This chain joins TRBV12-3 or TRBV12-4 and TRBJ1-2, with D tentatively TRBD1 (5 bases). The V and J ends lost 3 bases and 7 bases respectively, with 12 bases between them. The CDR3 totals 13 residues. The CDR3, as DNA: TGTGCCAGCAGTTTCCCTCAGGGATCTGGCTACACCTTC. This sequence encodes CASSFPQGSGYTF.

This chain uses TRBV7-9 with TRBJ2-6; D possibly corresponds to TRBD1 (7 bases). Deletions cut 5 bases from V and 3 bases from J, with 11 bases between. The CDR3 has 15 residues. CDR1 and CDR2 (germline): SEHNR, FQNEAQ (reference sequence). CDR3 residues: CASSIQGGGANVLTF. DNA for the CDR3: TGTGCCAGCAGCATCCAGGGGGGTGGGGCCAACGTCCTGACTTTC. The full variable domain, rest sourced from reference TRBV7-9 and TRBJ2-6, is DTGVSQNPRHKITKRGQNVTFRCDPISEHNRLYWYRQTLGQGPEFLTYFQNEAQLEKSRLLSDRFSAERPKGSFSTLEIQRTEQGDSAMYLCASSIQGGGANVLTFGAGSRLTVL.

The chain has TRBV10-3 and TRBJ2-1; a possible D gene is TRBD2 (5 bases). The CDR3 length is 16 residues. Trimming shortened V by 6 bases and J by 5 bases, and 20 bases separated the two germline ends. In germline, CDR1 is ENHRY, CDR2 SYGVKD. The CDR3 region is CAIRPNTGIGDNEQFF. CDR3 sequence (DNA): TGTGCCATCAGGCCAAATACCGGGATTGGCGACAATGAGCAGTTCTTC.

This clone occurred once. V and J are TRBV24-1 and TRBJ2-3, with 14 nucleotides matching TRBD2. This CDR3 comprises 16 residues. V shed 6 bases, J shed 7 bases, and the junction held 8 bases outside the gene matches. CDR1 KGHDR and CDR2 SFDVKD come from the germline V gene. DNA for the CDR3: TGTGCCACCAGTCCCCCCGGGACTAGCGGGAGAAATACGCAGTATTTT. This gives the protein CATSPPGTSGRNTQYF.

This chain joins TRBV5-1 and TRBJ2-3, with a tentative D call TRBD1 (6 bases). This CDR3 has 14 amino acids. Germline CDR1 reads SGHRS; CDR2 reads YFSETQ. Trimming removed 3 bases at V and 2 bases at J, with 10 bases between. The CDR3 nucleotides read TGCGCCAGCAGCTGGGGGCGGGTCACAGATACGCAGTATTTT. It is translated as CASSWGRVTDTQYF.

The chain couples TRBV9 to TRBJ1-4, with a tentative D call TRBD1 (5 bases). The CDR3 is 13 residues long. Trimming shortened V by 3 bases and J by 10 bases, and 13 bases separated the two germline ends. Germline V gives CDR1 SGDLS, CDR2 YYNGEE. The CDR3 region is CASSEAIGGKLFF. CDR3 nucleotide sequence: TGTGCCAGCAGCGAGGCGATTGGGGGAAAACTGTTTTTT.

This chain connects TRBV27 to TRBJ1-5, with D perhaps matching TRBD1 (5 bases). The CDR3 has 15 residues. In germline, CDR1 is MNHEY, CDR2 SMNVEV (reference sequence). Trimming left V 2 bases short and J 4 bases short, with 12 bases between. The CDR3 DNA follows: TGTGCCAGCAGTTTACGCTGGCAGGGTAATCAGCCCCAGCATTTT. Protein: CASSLRWQGNQPQHF.

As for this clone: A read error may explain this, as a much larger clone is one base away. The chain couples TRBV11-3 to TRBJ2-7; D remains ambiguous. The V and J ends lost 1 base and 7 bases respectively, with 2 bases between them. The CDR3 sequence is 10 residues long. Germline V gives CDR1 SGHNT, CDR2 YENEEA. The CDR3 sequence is CASSLGEQYF. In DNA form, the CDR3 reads TGTGCCAGCAGCTTAGGTGAGCAGTACTTC.

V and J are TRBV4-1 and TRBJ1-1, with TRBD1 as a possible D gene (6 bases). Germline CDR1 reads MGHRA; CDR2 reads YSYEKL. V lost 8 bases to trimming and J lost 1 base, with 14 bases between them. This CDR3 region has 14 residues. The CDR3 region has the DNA TGCGCCAGCCGACATGGGACAACGAACACTGAAGCTTTCTTT. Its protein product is CASRHGTTNTEAFF.

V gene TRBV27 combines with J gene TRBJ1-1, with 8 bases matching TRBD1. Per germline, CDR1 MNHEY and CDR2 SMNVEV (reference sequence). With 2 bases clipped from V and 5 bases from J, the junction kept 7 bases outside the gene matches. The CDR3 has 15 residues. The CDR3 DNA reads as TGTGCCAGCAGTTTAAATGGACAGGGCGATACTGAAGCTTTCTTT. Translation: CASSLNGQGDTEAFF.

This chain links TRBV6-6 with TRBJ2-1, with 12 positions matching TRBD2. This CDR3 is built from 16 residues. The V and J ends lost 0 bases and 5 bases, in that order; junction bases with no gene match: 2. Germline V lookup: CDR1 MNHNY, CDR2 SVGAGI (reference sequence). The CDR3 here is CASSYSGLAGNNEQFF. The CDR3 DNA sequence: TGTGCCAGCAGTTACTCCGGACTAGCGGGGAACAATGAGCAGTTCTTC.

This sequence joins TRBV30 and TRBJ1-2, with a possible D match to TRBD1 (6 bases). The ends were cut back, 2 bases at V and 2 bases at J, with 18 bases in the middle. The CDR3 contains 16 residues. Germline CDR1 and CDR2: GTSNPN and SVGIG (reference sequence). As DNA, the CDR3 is TGTGCCTGGAGTTTCACCCGCGGGGGGCGAAACTATGGCTACACCTTC. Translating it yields CAWSFTRGGRNYGYTF.

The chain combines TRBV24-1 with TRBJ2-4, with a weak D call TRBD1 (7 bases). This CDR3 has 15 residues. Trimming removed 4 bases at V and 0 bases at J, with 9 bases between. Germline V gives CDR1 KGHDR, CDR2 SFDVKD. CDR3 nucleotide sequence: TGTGCCACCAGTGACAGGGGGGCAGCCAAAAACATTCAGTACTTC. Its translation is CATSDRGAAKNIQYF.

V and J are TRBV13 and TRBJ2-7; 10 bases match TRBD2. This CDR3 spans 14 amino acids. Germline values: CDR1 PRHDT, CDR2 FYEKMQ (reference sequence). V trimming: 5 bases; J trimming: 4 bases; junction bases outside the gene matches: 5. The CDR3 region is CASSAGTSDYEQYF. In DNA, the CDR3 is TGTGCCAGCAGCGCCGGGACTAGCGATTACGAGCAGTACTTC. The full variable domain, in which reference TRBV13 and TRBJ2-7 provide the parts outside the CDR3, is AAGVIQSPRHLIKEKRETATLKCYPIPRHDTVYWYQQGPGQDPQFLISFYEKMQSDKGSIPDRFSAQQFSDYHSELNMSSLELGDSALYFCASSAGTSDYEQYFGPGTRLTVT.

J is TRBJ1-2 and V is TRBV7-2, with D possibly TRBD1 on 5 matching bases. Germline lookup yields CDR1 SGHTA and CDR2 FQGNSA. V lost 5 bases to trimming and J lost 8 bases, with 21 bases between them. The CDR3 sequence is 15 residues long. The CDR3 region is CASSDSGTPVEGYTF. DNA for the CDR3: TGTGCCAGCAGCGATTCCGGGACCCCGGTGGAAGGCTACACCTTC.

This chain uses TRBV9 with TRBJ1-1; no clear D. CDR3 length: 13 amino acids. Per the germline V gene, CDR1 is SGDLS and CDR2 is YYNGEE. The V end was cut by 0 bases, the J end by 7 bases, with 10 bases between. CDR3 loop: CASSVGAWGEAFF. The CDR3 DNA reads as TGTGCCAGCAGCGTAGGGGCTTGGGGTGAAGCTTTCTTT.

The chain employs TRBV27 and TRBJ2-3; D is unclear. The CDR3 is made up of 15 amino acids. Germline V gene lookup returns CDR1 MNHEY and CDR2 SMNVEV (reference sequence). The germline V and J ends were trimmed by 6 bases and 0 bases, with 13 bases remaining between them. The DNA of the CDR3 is TGTGCCAGCAGGGGCGAGTCTGTGAGCACAGATACGCAGTATTTT. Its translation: CASRGESVSTDTQYF.

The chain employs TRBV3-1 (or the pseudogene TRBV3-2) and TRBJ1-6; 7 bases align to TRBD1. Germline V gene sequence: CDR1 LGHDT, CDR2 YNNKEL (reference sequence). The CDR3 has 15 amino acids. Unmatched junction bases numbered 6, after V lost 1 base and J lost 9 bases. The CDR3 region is CASSQGQGVSSPLHF. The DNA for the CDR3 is TGTGCCAGCAGCCAAGGACAGGGAGTTTCTTCACCCCTCCACTTT.

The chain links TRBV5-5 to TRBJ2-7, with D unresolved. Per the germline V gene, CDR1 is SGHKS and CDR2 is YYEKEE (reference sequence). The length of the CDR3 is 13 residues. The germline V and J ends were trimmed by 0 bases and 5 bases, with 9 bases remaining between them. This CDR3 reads CASSLVRLHEQYF. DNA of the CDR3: TGTGCCAGCAGCTTGGTCCGTCTCCACGAGCAGTACTTC.

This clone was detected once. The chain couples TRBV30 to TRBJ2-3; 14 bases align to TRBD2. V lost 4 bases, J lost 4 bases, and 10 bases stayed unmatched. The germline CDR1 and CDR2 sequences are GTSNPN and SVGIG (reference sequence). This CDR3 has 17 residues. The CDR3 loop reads CAWTRQRTSGGSDTQYF. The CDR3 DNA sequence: TGTGCCTGGACTCGGCAGAGGACTAGCGGGGGGTCAGATACGCAGTATTTT.

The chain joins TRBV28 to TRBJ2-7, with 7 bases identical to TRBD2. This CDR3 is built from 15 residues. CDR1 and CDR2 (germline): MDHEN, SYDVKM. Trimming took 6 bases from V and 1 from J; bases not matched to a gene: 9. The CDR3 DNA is TGTGCCAGCAGCTTCCCACGGACTAGATCCTACGAGCAGTACTTC. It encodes CASSFPRTRSYEQYF. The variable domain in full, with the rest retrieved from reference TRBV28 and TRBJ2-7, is DVKVTQSSRYLVKRTGEKVFLECVQDMDHENMFWYRQDPGLGLRLIYFSYDVKMKEKGDIPEGYSVSREKKERFSLILESASTNQTSMYLCASSFPRTRSYEQYFGPGTRLTVT.

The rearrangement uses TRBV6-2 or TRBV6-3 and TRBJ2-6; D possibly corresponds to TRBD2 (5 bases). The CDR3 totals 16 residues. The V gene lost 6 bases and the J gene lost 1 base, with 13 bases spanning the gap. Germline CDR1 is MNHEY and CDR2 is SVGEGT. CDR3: CASSGLLNSGANVLTF. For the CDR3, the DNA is TGTGCCAGCAGCGGACTGTTGAATTCTGGGGCCAACGTCCTGACTTTC.

The CDR3 region is CASSLEVADTQYF. The CDR3 DNA reads TGTGCCAGCAGCTTAGAAGTGGCGGATACGCAGTATTTT. The V gene is TRBV7-8, the J gene TRBJ2-3, with D uncertain. V lost 1 base to trimming and J lost 6 bases, with 8 bases between them. The CDR3 sequence is 13 residues long. Germline V gene lookup returns CDR1 SGHVS and CDR2 FQNEAQ.

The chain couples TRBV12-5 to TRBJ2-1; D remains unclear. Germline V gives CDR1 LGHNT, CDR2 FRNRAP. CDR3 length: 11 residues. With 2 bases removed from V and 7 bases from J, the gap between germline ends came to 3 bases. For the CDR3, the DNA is TGTGCTAGTGGTTTGCTGAATGAGCAGTTCTTC. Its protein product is CASGLLNEQFF.